The 19 T cell receptor beta chains reported below all come from one sample, sequenced in a study of T cell responses to AZD1222 COVID-19 vaccine. TCRdb keeps only in-frame clones here, not all; method: immunoSEQ multiplex PCR. Of 100,000 to 150,000 clones listed, roughly 91% were seen once; the top ten hold about 1.2%. Sequencing used peripheral blood, obtained on day 0 of AZD1222 vaccination. The receptors shown here come from an adult in good health.

This clone was picked up a small number of times. The rearrangement joins TRBV4-3 to TRBJ1-5; no reliable D call. Germline values: CDR1 LGHNA, CDR2 YSLEER. The V gene lost 0 bases and the J gene lost 4 bases, with 13 bases spanning the gap. The CDR3 contains 16 residues. CDR3 nucleotide sequence: TGCGCCAGCAGCCAAGATATCACAGCGAAGAATCAGCCCCAGCATTTT. Encoded protein: CASSQDITAKNQPQHF.

The rearrangement uses TRBV6-1 and TRBJ1-1, with no clear D. Germline V gene data show CDR1 as MNHNS and CDR2 as SASEGT. The length of the CDR3 is 13 residues. Trimming cost V 3 bases and J 3 bases, with 8 bases left between them. The CDR3 DNA reads TGTGCCAGCAGTGATCAAAGGGACACTGAAGCTTTCTTT. Translated, it gives CASSDQRDTEAFF.

The chain carries TRBV5-4 and TRBJ1-1; D remains ambiguous. The CDR3 is 13 amino acids. With 4 bases removed from V and 6 bases from J, the gap between germline ends came to 13 bases. Looked up from germline, CDR1 is SGHNT and CDR2 is YYREEE (reference sequence). This CDR3 reads CASSPYGVPEAFF. The CDR3 DNA sequence: TGTGCCAGCAGCCCCTATGGAGTTCCTGAAGCTTTCTTT.

The chain employs TRBV19 and TRBJ2-2, with TRBD1 matching 7 bases. The V segment lost 3 bases and the J segment 4 bases; nucleotides outside the gene matches: 14. Germline lookup yields CDR1 LNHDA and CDR2 SQIVND (reference sequence). CDR3 length equals 18 residues. In DNA form, the CDR3 reads TGTGCCAGTAGTATTTGGAACAGGGGACAACTAGGCACCGGGGAGCTGTTTTTT. It is translated as CASSIWNRGQLGTGELFF.

This clone was recorded only once. The V call is TRBV6-5, the J call TRBJ2-2; TRBD2 matches at 8 bases. Trimming took 7 bases from V and 1 from J; bases not matched to a gene: 5. The CDR3 sequence is 15 residues long. CDR1 is MNHEY, CDR2 SVGAGI, per germline. This CDR3 reads CASTLLAGNTGELFF. CDR3 DNA: TGTGCCAGCACCCTCCTAGCGGGGAACACCGGGGAGCTGTTTTTT.

The gene calls are TRBV15 and TRBJ1-1; D is possibly TRBD1 (6 bases). Trimming left V 2 bases short and J 6 bases short, with 7 bases between. Germline CDR1 is LNHNV and CDR2 is YYDKDF (reference sequence). The CDR3 contains 12 residues. In DNA, the CDR3 is TGTGCCACCAGCAGACAGGGGTCTGAAGCTTTCTTT. As protein: CATSRQGSEAFF.

The CDR3, as DNA: TGTGCCAGCTCACCAGGCAGCGAAGGGGGAAGTGGCTACACCTTC. It yields the protein CASSPGSEGGSGYTF. The J gene is TRBJ1-2, the V gene TRBV18, with D possibly matching TRBD1 (6 bases). Germline V lookup: CDR1 KGHSH, CDR2 LQKENI. This CDR3 has 15 residues. Trimming pared 2 bases from V and 7 bases from J, leaving 17 bases between.

The V gene is TRBV21-1, the J gene TRBJ1-4; the DNA was not compared with TRBD1, the D call given in the table. TRBV21-1 is a recognized pseudogene. This CDR3 contains 16 residues. The CDR3 DNA is TGTGCCAGCAGCAAAGGGGACAGGGGAGGGAGTGAAAAACTGTTTTTT. It is translated as CASSKGDRGGSEKLFF.

The gene calls are TRBV19 and TRBJ1-2; 10 nucleotides match TRBD1. The CDR3 sequence is 15 residues long. CDR1 is LNHDA, CDR2 SQIVND, per germline (reference sequence). V dropped 3 bases and J dropped 6; count of bases not matched to a gene: 7. The CDR3 sequence is CASSIRDRGGDGYTF. DNA of the CDR3: TGTGCCAGTAGTATCCGGGACAGGGGCGGTGATGGCTACACCTTC.

The rearrangement uses TRBV6-2 or TRBV6-3 and TRBJ1-2; TRBD1 matches at 12 bases. CDR1 is MNHEY and CDR2 is SVGEGT in the germline V gene. This CDR3 region has 15 residues. V trimming: 5 bases; J trimming: 8 bases; junction bases outside the gene matches: 9. This chain's CDR3 is CASSGSGTGGDGYTF. The CDR3 DNA reads TGTGCCAGCAGTGGCTCCGGGACAGGGGGCGACGGCTACACCTTC.

The V and J genes are TRBV24-1 and TRBJ2-2, with 9 bases matching TRBD2. CDR1 is KGHDR, CDR2 SFDVKD, per germline. The CDR3 consists of 22 residues. J lost 5 bases, V lost 0 bases, and 21 bases had no gene match. The CDR3 reads CATSDLLFPRLAATPWTGELFF. CDR3 bases: TGTGCCACCAGTGATTTGTTGTTTCCGAGACTAGCGGCGACCCCGTGGACCGGGGAGCTGTTTTTT.

This chain uses TRBV6-2 or TRBV6-3 with TRBJ1-2, with 7 bases matching TRBD1. The germline CDR1 and CDR2 sequences are MNHEY and SVGEGT. The CDR3 sequence is 15 residues long. V was pared by 0 bases and J by 3 bases, with 4 bases of the junction left unmatched. CDR3 in DNA: TGTGCCAGCAGTTACTCCACAGGGGACTACTATGGCTACACCTTC. It translates to CASSYSTGDYYGYTF.

This chain links TRBV20-1 with TRBJ2-7; the D is unclear. The CDR3 spans 12 residues. The V gene lost 3 bases and the J gene lost 1 base, with 7 bases spanning the gap. Germline CDR1 DFQATT, CDR2 SNEGSKA (reference sequence). CDR3 in amino acids: CSASDTSYEQYF. The CDR3 DNA reads as TGCAGTGCTAGTGACACGTCCTACGAGCAGTACTTC.

This clone has only a few counts. The V and J genes are TRBV27 and TRBJ1-6; D is ambiguous. V was cut by 5 bases and J by 8 bases, with 10 bases left in between. Looked up from germline, CDR1 is MNHEY and CDR2 is SMNVEV (reference sequence). The CDR3 is 13 amino acids. The CDR3 here is CASSLKVDSPLHF. The CDR3 DNA reads as TGTGCCAGCAGTCTCAAGGTAGATTCACCCCTCCACTTT.

CDR3 region: CASSGGIVGYGYTF. The CDR3 bases are TGTGCCAGCAGTGGAGGAATAGTTGGGTATGGCTACACCTTC. The rearrangement links TRBV25-1 to TRBJ1-2; D uncertain. From germline, CDR1 is MGHDK and CDR2 SYGVNS. The ends were cut back, 4 bases at V and 5 bases at J, with 14 bases in the middle. This CDR3 region has 14 residues.

V is TRBV18 and J is TRBJ1-1, with D possibly TRBD1 on 5 matching bases. The CDR3 spans 13 residues. The V gene lost 2 bases and the J gene lost 8 bases, with 12 bases spanning the gap. In germline, CDR1 is KGHSH, CDR2 LQKENI. The CDR3 bases are TGTGCCAGCTCACCAAACCGGGGGTCGGAAGCTTTCTTT. It codes for CASSPNRGSEAFF.

In this sample, this clone turned up once. V and J are TRBV2 and TRBJ1-4, with D hard to call. CDR3 length: 15 amino acids. Trimming pared 0 bases from V and 8 bases from J, leaving 13 bases between. Looked up from germline, CDR1 is SNHLY and CDR2 is FYNNEI. As DNA, the CDR3 is TGTGCCAGCAGTGAAGCAGGAGGGTTTGGCGAAAAACTGTTTTTT. Translated: CASSEAGGFGEKLFF.

The CDR3 is CASSQLTSTDTQYF. In DNA, the CDR3 is TGTGCCAGCAGCCAACTGACTAGCACAGATACGCAGTATTTT. V usage is TRBV16 and J usage is TRBJ2-3, with no clear D. This CDR3 spans 14 amino acids. Germline V gives CDR1 KGHSY, CDR2 FQNENV. Between the trimmed V and J ends, which lost 2 bases and 0 bases, there was a span of 6 bases.

The chain couples TRBV4-1 to TRBJ1-1, with TRBD1 matching 10 bases. Per the germline V gene, CDR1 is MGHRA and CDR2 is YSYEKL. This CDR3 is 14 amino acids long. Unmatched junction bases numbered 3, after V lost 4 bases and J lost 4 bases. The CDR3 DNA reads as TGCGCCAGCAGCCTTGGACAGGGGGGCACTGAAGCTTTCTTT. It yields the protein CASSLGQGGTEAFF.